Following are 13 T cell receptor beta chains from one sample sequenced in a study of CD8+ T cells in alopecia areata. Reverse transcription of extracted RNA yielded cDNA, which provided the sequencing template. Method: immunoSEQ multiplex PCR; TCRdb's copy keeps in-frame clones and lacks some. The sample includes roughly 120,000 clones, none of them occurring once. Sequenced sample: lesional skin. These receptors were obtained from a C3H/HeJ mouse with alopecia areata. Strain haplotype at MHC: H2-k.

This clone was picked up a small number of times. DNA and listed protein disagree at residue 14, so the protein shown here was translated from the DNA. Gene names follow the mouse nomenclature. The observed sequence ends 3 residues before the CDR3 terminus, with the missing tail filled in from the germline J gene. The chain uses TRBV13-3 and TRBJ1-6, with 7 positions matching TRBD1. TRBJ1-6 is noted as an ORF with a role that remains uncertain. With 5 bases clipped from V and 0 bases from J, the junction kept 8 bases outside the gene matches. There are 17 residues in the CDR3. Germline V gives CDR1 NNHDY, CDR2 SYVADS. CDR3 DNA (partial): TGTGCCAGCAGCGCTACCGGGACAGTTTCCTATAATTCGCCC. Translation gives CASSATGTVSYNSP. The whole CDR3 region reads CASSATGTVSYNSPLYF.

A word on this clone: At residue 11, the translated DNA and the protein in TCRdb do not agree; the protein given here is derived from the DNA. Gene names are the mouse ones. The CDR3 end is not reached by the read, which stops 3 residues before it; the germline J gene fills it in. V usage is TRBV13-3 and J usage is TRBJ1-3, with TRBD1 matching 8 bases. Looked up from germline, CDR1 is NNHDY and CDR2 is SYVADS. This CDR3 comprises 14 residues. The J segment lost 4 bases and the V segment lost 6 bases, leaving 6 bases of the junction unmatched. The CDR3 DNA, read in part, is TGTGCCAGCATCCAGGGGGCGCGAGGAAATACG. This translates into CASIQGARGNT. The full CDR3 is CASIQGARGNTLYF. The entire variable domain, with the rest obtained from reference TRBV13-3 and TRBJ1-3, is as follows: EAAVTQSPRSKVAVTGGKVTLSCHQTNNHDYMYWYRQDTGHGLRLIHYSYVADSTEKGDIPDGYKASRPSQENFSLILELASLSQTAVYFCASIQGARGNTLYFGEGSRLIVV.

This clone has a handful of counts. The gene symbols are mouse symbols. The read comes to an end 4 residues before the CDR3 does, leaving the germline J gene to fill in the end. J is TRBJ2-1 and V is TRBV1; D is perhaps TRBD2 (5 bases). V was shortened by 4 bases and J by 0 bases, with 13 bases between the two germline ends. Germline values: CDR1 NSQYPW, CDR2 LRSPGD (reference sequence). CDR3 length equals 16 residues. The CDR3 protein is CTCSVATAFNYAEQFF. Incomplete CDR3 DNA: TGCACCTGCAGTGTCGCGACTGCCTTTAACTATGCT.

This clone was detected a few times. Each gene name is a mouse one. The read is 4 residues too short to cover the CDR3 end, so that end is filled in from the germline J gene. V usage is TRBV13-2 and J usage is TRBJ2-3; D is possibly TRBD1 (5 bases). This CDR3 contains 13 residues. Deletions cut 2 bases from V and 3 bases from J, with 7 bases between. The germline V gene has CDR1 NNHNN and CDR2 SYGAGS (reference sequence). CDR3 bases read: TGTGCCAGCGGTGAGCGGACAGCAGAA. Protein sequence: CASGERTAE. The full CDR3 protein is CASGERTAETLYF.

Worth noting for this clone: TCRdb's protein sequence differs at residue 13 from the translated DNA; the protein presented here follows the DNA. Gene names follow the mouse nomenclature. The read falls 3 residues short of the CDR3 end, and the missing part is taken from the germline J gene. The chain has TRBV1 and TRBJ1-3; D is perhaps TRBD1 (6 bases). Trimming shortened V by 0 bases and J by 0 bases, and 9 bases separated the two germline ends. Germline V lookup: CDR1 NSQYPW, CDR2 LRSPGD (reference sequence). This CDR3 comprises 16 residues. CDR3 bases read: TGCACCTGCAGTGCAGAAGAGGACAGTTCTGGAAATACG. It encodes CTCSAEEDSSGNT. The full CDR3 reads CTCSAEEDSSGNTLYF.

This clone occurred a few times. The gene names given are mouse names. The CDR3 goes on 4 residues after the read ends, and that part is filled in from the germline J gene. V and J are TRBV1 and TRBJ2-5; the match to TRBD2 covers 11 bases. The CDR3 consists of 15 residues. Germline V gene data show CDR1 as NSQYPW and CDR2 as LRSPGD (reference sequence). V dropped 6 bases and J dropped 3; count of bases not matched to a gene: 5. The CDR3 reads CTCRRGLGDQDTQYF. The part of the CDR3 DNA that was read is TGCACCTGCAGGCGGGGACTGGGGGATCAAGAC.

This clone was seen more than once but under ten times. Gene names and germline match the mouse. CDR3 DNA, as far as it was read: TGTGCCAGCAGCCAAGGGACAGCTAGTCAAAAC. Protein sequence: CASSQGTASQN. The whole CDR3 sequence reads CASSQGTASQNTLYF. This chain uses TRBV5 with TRBJ2-4; D is possibly TRBD1 (6 bases). The read is 4 residues too short to cover the CDR3 end, so that end is filled in from the germline J gene. This CDR3 is 15 amino acids long. V lost 1 base, J lost 0 bases, and 8 bases lay in between. Germline V gene lookup returns CDR1 LGHNA and CDR2 YNLKQL (reference sequence).

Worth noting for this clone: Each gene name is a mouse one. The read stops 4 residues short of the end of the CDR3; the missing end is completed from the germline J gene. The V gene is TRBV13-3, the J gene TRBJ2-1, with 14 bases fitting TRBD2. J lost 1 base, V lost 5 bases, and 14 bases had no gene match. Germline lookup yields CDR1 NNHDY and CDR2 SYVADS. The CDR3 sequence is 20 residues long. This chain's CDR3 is CASSETPGTGGARNYAEQFF. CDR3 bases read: TGTGCCAGCAGCGAAACCCCCGGGACTGGGGGGGCGCGAAACTATGCT.

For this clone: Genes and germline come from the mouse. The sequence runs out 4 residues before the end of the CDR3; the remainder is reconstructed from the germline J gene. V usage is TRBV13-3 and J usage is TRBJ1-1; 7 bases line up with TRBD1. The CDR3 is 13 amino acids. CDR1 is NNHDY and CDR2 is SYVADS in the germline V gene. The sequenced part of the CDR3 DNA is TGTGCCAGCACCCCGACAGGGAGGACA. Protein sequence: CASTPTGRT. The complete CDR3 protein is CASTPTGRTEVFF.

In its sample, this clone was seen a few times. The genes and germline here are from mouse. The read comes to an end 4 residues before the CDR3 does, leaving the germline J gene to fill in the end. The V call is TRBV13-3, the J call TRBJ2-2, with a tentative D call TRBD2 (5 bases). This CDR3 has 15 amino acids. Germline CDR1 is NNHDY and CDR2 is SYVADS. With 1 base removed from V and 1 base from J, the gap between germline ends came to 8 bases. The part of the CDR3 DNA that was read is TGTGCCAGCAGTGATTATGGGGAAAACACCGGG. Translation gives CASSDYGENTG. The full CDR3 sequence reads CASSDYGENTGQLYF.

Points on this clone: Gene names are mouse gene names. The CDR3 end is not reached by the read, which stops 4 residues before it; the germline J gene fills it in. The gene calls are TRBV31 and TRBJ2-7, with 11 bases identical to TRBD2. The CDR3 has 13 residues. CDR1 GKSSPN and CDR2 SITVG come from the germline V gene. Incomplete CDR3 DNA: TGTGCCTGGAGGGGACTGGGGGAGTAT. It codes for CAWRGLGEY. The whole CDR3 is CAWRGLGEYEQYF.

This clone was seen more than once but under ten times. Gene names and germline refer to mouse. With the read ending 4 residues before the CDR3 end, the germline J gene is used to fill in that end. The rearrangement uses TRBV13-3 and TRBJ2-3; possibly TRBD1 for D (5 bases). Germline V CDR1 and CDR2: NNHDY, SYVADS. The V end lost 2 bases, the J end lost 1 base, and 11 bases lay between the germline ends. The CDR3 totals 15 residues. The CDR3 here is CASSEGVRGAETLYF. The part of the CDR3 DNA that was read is TGTGCCAGCAGTGAAGGGGTTAGGGGTGCAGAA.

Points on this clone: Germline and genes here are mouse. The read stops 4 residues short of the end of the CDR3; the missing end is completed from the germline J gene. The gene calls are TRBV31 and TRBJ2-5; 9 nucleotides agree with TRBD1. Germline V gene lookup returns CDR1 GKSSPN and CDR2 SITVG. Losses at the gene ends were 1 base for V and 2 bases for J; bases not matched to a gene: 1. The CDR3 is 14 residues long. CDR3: CAWSRDRVQDTQYF. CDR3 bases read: TGTGCCTGGAGTCGGGACAGGGTCCAAGAC.